These 15 T cell receptor beta chains came from one sample sequenced in a study of T-cell reconstitution after alpha-beta-depleted transplantation in children. The TCRbeta library incorporated unique molecular identifiers. TCRdb re-analysed the PCR reads in MiXCR, keeping a single row per CDR3 protein. The profile covers approximately 270,000 distinct CDR3 sequences, with 24% appearing a single time and about 5% taken by the ten largest. This specimen was PBMCs, mostly from graft donor cells, taken 360 days after TCRalphabeta/CD19-depleted stem cell transplant. The source is a female patient between 2 and 15 years old who had a stem cell transplant for congenital amegakaryocytic thrombocytopenia, so the T cells may come from the graft donor.

V gene TRBV7-9 combines with J gene TRBJ1-1; D is unresolved. V gave up 3 bases and J gave up 4 bases, with 3 bases separating them. The germline gives CDR1 SEHNR, CDR2 FQNEAQ (reference sequence). The CDR3 extends over 11 amino acids. The CDR3 coding sequence is TGTGCCAGCAGCTTTTCCACTGAAGCTTTCTTT. Amino acids: CASSFSTEAFF.

This clonotype occurred many times. The chain employs TRBV4-2 and TRBJ2-7; D might be TRBD1 (6 bases). The CDR3 is made up of 15 amino acids. The germline V gene encodes CDR1 LGHNA and CDR2 YNFKEQ. With 0 bases removed from V and 2 bases from J, the gap between germline ends came to 11 bases. The CDR3 coding sequence is TGTGCCAGCAGCCAAGAGAGTACAGGGACCTACGAGCAGTACTTC. It specifies CASSQESTGTYEQYF.

Many counts were recorded for this clonotype. This chain connects TRBV3-1 to TRBJ2-3, with 10 nucleotides matching TRBD2. The junction had 4 bases not matched to a gene; V was cut back by 0 bases and J by 4 bases. Germline CDR1 is LGHDT and CDR2 is YNNKEL (reference sequence). The length of the CDR3 is 16 residues. CDR3 bases: TGTGCCAGCAGCCAAGACAGCGGGGGGGCCCCAGATACGCAGTATTTT. This sequence encodes CASSQDSGGAPDTQYF.

This clonotype was detected ten times or more. V is TRBV29-1 and J is TRBJ2-7; D tentatively reads TRBD1 or TRBD2 (5 bases each). V lost 6 bases, J lost 9 bases, and 21 bases lay in between. Germline V gene data show CDR1 as SQVTM and CDR2 as ANQGSEA. CDR3 size: 13 residues. The CDR3 nucleotides are TGCAGCGTCACCGAGGAGCCTTGGGGGAGGCAGTACTTC. Translating gives CSVTEEPWGRQYF.

This clonotype was observed a handful of times. This sequence joins TRBV12-3 or TRBV12-4 and TRBJ2-7, with D hard to call. Between the trimmed V and J ends, which lost 5 bases and 4 bases, there was a span of 15 bases. CDR3 length: 14 residues. In DNA form, the CDR3 reads TGTGCCAGCAGTACGCGTAGCTATTCGTACGAGCAGTACTTC. This translates into CASSTRSYSYEQYF.

This chain links TRBV7-8 with TRBJ1-1; D uncertain. CDR3 length: 14 residues. Germline loops: CDR1 SGHVS, CDR2 FQNEAQ. The V gene lost 5 bases and the J gene lost 1 base, with 11 bases spanning the gap. The CDR3 loop reads CASSPVGRNTEAFF. DNA for the CDR3: TGTGCCAGCAGCCCTGTTGGGCGGAACACTGAAGCTTTCTTT.

The chain uses TRBV5-1 and TRBJ2-5; TRBD1 agrees at 7 bases. Germline loops: CDR1 SGHRS, CDR2 YFSETQ. Unmatched junction bases numbered 4, after V lost 0 bases and J lost 2 bases. The CDR3 covers 15 residues. CDR3: CASSLEGGIQETQYF. As DNA, the CDR3 is TGCGCCAGCAGCTTGGAAGGGGGCATACAAGAGACCCAGTACTTC. Full variable domain (rest looked up from reference TRBV5-1 and TRBJ2-5): KAGVTQTPRYLIKTRGQQVTLSCSPISGHRSVSWYQQTPGQGLQFLFEYFSETQRNKGNFPGRFSGRQFSNSRSEMNVSTLELGDSALYLCASSLEGGIQETQYFGPGTRLLVL.

A few counts support this clonotype. V and J are TRBV28 and TRBJ2-1; D not certain. There are 14 residues in the CDR3. Germline loops: CDR1 MDHEN, CDR2 SYDVKM. The germline V and J ends were trimmed by 5 bases and 5 bases, with 13 bases remaining between them. The CDR3 DNA reads as TGTGCCAGCAGTCCTTGGGAAGAGAACAATGAGCAGTTCTTC. Its translation is CASSPWEENNEQFF.

The chain links TRBV28 to TRBJ1-5, with D unresolved. Trimming pared 3 bases from V and 10 bases from J, leaving 10 bases between. The CDR3 consists of 12 residues. Germline V lookup: CDR1 MDHEN, CDR2 SYDVKM. The CDR3 here is CASSFLASPQHF. CDR3 coding DNA: TGTGCCAGCAGTTTTTTGGCTAGTCCCCAGCATTTT.

This clonotype occurred a few times. The chain employs TRBV25-1 and TRBJ2-2; D is unresolved. The length of the CDR3 is 12 residues. The V gene's germline CDR1 is MGHDK and CDR2 SYGVNS. Trimming took off 6 bases at V and 8 bases at J, with 10 bases between the two ends. The CDR3 protein is CASSRARGELFF. The CDR3 DNA is TGTGCCAGCAGCAGAGCGAGGGGGGAGCTGTTTTTT.

There are many counts of this clonotype. The chain uses TRBV28 and TRBJ2-1; no clear D gene. Germline values: CDR1 MDHEN, CDR2 SYDVKM. The V and J ends lost 0 bases and 10 bases respectively, with 4 bases between them. The CDR3 length is 11 residues. In DNA form, the CDR3 reads TGTGCCAGCAGTTTATGGGCGGAGCAGTTCTTC. Protein sequence: CASSLWAEQFF.

This clonotype was found a few times. The rearrangement links TRBV5-1 to TRBJ1-2, with D perhaps TRBD1 (6 bases). CDR1 is SGHRS and CDR2 is YFSETQ in the germline V gene. This CDR3 region has 14 residues. Deletions cut 4 bases from V and 2 bases from J, with 12 bases between. CDR3 coding DNA: TGCGCCAGCAGCCCTGGACAGTTGAACTATGGCTACACCTTC. Amino acids: CASSPGQLNYGYTF.

This clonotype showed up many times. The rearrangement uses TRBV3-1 and TRBJ2-7; D uncertain. Trimming took 3 bases from V and 7 from J, leaving 10 bases between them. The CDR3 is made up of 12 amino acids. From germline, CDR1 is LGHDT and CDR2 YNNKEL (reference sequence). The CDR3 is CASSQGLVEQYF. CDR3 nucleotide sequence: TGTGCCAGCAGCCAGGGCCTAGTGGAGCAGTACTTC.

V usage is TRBV10-3 and J usage is TRBJ1-1, with D unresolved. The CDR3 has 12 residues. The germline CDR1 and CDR2 sequences are ENHRY and SYGVKD. The V gene lost 4 bases and the J gene lost 3 bases, with 6 bases spanning the gap. The CDR3 nucleotides read TGTGCCATCAGTGTCGGCGACACTGAAGCTTTCTTT. Its translation is CAISVGDTEAFF.

The rearrangement links TRBV6-2 or TRBV6-3 to TRBJ2-7, with a possible D match to TRBD1 (6 bases). Trimming pared 8 bases from V and 6 bases from J, leaving 20 bases between. The CDR3 length is 14 residues. CDR1 and CDR2 (germline): MNHEY, SVGEGT. In DNA form, the CDR3 reads TGTGCCAGCTCACCTCCGGGACACCTCGCCGAGCAGTACTTC. It codes for CASSPPGHLAEQYF.